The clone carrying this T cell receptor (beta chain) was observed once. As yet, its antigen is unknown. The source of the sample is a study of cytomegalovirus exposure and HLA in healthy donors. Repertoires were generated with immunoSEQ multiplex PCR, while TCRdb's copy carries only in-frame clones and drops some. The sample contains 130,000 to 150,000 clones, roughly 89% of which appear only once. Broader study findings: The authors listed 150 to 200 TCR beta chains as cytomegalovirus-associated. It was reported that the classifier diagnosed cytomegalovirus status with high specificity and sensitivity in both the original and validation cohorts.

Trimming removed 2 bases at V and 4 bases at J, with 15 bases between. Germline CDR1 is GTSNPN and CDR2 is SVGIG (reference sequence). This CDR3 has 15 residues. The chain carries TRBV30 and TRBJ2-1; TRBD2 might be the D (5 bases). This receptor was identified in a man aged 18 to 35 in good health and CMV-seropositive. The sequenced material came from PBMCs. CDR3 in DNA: TGTGCCTGGAGTTCGTCTAGCCAAAAATACAATGAGCAGTTCTTC. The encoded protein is CAWSSSSQKYNEQFF.